This T cell receptor (beta chain) comes out of a study of GPR56 and killer-like receptors on CD4 memory cells (dated by TCRdb to the late 2010s). About the investigation overall: It was proposed in the study that human CD4+ memory T-cell differentiation and cytokine production potential are marked by progressive acquisition of KLRB1, KLRG1, GPR56 and then KLRF1. The healthy blood donors were described in the study as age-matched to the liver disease patients, whose median age was roughly 70 years. What the authors observed across the whole study: Overlap of TCR repertoires was observed especially between the late populations 4 and 5, and partly population 3. Clonal frequency started low in the marker-negative population and rose progressively along the proposed pathway, while TCRbeta diversity decreased accordingly. Clones dominating late populations 4 and 5 were also found in early populations 1 and 2, and this finding was taken by the authors as evidence for linear differentiation. Rather than covering full repertoires, the diversity and similarity analyses were limited to the 100 most expanded clones in each population.

Five KLR/GPR56-defined CD4+ populations were enriched by fluorescence-activated cell sorting before TCRbeta sequencing. To test whether memory differentiation follows a linear pathway, the researchers sequenced TCRbeta repertoires from five CD4+ T-cell subsets, each defined by expression of KLRB1, KLRG1, GPR56 and KLRF1. TCR-sequenced cells came from peripheral blood of healthy control individuals, reported as five donors in the TCRbeta analysis figure. Heparinized peripheral blood was collected, and every sample was processed within one hour of retrieval. To isolate peripheral blood mononuclear cells, blood was diluted 1:2 in PBS and put through Biocoll density gradient centrifugation at room temperature. Before flow sorting, freshly isolated PBMCs underwent magnetic sorting with anti-CD4 MicroBeads to enrich CD4+ T cells. A BD FACSAria II was used to sort CD4+ T cells enriched from PBMCs of healthy donors according to marker expression. For surface staining, the researchers used Miltenyi Biotec antibodies: anti-KLRB1 clone 191B8, anti-KLRF1 clone 4A4.D10 and anti-KLRG1 clone REA261.

The listed sequencing device is Illumina HiSeq 2500. To build sequencing libraries, a previously published PCR protocol was used to amplify the recombined TCRbeta locus. Per the source publication's procedure: Any read whose average quality score fell below 30 was discarded, and IMSEQ was used to process the reads that remained. Vbeta gene, Jbeta gene and CDR3 amino acid sequence were used to define clonotypes. The Morisita-Horn index, computed on the top 100 expanded clones, was used to measure repertoire overlap between populations. Renyi diversity profiles, calculated on the top 100 expanded clones, were used to assess clonal diversity. Following TCRdb reprocessing, every CDR3 protein sequence forms one entry, and DNA is not provided. The V and J calls and clone size are TCRdb's, not the authors'. The sample's own table lists 1,000 to 1,300 distinct CDR3 sequences. The ten largest clones represent over 25% of the sample.

Frequency alone marks this clonotype as large (0.1 to 1%); no count is stored. Its cognate antigen has yet to be identified. The germline V gene (reference sequence) supplies CDR1 LNHDA and CDR2 SQIVND. CDR3 length: 12 amino acids, cysteine to phenylalanine. No DNA appears here. Sequencing input: memory CD4+ T cells from blood. This receptor was taken from a human donor in good health. The chain was built from TRBV19 and TRBJ2-5. The CDR3 loop reads CASSRYQETQYF.